These T cell receptor beta chains were read from a single sample in a study of T cell responses to AZD1222 COVID-19 vaccine. The method was immunoSEQ multiplex PCR; TCRdb's version includes in-frame clones alone and lacks a portion of them. Among approximately 80,000 clones listed, roughly 87% were seen once. Source: peripheral blood, taken on day 0 of MenACWY control vaccination. The source is an adult in good health. CDR3s include the opening cysteine and the closing phenylalanine or tryptophan. The order of the fields is CDR3 DNA, CDR3 protein, clone size, D gene, V gene, J gene. The D gene is left open where the match is weak. Rows may omit the clone size; those that give it use once, few, many or a size class.

TGTGCCACGATCGGGAGAAGGCGGTCTAGCGGGGGGATGTACCAAGAGACCCAGTACTTC,CATIGRRRSSGGMYQETQYF,NA,TRBD2,TRBV9,TRBJ2-5
TGTGCCAGCAGCTTAGAAGGGTGGAGACTAGCGGGGGGCACAGATACGCAGTATTTT,CASSLEGWRLAGGTDTQYF,NA,TRBD2,TRBV11-3,TRBJ2-3
TGTGCCAGCAGCTTAGGATCCCAGGGTAGCTATGGCTACACCTTC,CASSLGSQGSYGYTF,once,NA,TRBV7-9,TRBJ1-2
TGTGCCACCAGTGATCCGGACAGGGGTCAACAGTTCTTC,CATSDPDRGQQFF,NA,TRBD1,TRBV24-1,TRBJ2-1
TGTGCCGCTTTAGCTGGGACAGGGGAACACGAGCAGTACTTC,CAALAGTGEHEQYF,NA,TRBD1,TRBV6-5,TRBJ2-7
TGTGCCAGCAGTTTCTGGGGAAACGCAGATACGCAGTATTTT,CASSFWGNADTQYF,NA,NA,TRBV27,TRBJ2-3
TGTGCCAGCAGTGAGAAGGGATCTGGAAACACCATATATTTT,CASSEKGSGNTIYF,NA,NA,TRBV6-1,TRBJ1-3
TGTGCCAGCAGCCCCGGACAGGGTGCACGAATCCAGCATTTT,CASSPGQGARIQHF,NA,TRBD1,TRBV3-1/TRBV3-2,TRBJ1-5
TGTGCCAGCAGTTCCCTTCCCCGAGGGGGTAATCAGCCCCAGCATTTT,CASSSLPRGGNQPQHF,NA,NA,TRBV6-2/TRBV6-3,TRBJ1-5
TGTGCCAGCAGTTTCCGACAGGTGAACACTGAAGCTTTCTTT,CASSFRQVNTEAFF,NA,NA,TRBV5-6,TRBJ1-1
TGTGCCAGCTCACTCCTACAACAGGCGAACACTGAAGCTTTCTTT,CASSLLQQANTEAFF,NA,NA,TRBV18,TRBJ1-1
TGTGCCAGCAGGACAGGGGTAGGTCAGCCCCAGCATTTT,CASRTGVGQPQHF,NA,TRBD1,TRBV2,TRBJ1-5
TGTGCCAGCAGCTCGGGACTACATCATCGTTACGAGCAGTACTTC,CASSSGLHHRYEQYF,NA,TRBD2,TRBV5-4,TRBJ2-7
TGTGCCAGTAGTCCCGGGACAGGGCTACATCAGCCCCAGCATTTT,CASSPGTGLHQPQHF,NA,TRBD1,TRBV19,TRBJ1-5
TGTGCCAGCAGCTTCGGGTTGAACACTGAAGCTTTCTTT,CASSFGLNTEAFF,NA,NA,TRBV7-3,TRBJ1-1
TGTGCCAGCAGCACAGTCGATAGCTCTGGGGCCAACGTCCTGACTTTC,CASSTVDSSGANVLTF,once,NA,TRBV6-2/TRBV6-3,TRBJ2-6
TGCGAGTGGCCTCTTGGCTACACCTTC,CEWPLGYTF,NA,NA,TRBV10-1,TRBJ1-2
TGTGCCAGCAGTTTAGGGGGGTTCAGCAATCAGCCCCAGCATTTT,CASSLGGFSNQPQHF,NA,NA,TRBV28,TRBJ1-5
TGCGCCAGCAGTGAGTCCAGGGTCACTGAAGCTTTCTTT,CASSESRVTEAFF,NA,NA,TRBV10-2,TRBJ1-1
TGTGCCAGCAGCCCCGGGACTAGCGGCGAGCAGTACTTC,CASSPGTSGEQYF,NA,TRBD2,TRBV11-3,TRBJ2-7
TGCGCCAGCAGCGACAACTCTGGAAACACCATATATTTT,CASSDNSGNTIYF,NA,NA,TRBV5-1,TRBJ1-3
TGTGCCAGCAGCCTACTCCTTCCGACTAGCGGGGGGTACGAGCAGTACTTC,CASSLLLPTSGGYEQYF,NA,TRBD2,TRBV2,TRBJ2-7
TGTGCCAGCAGCCGGACAGGGGAAAACTATGGCTACACCTTC,CASSRTGENYGYTF,NA,TRBD1,TRBV5-8,TRBJ1-2
TGTGCCAGCAAAACGACAGATACGCAGTATTTT,CASKTTDTQYF,NA,NA,TRBV6-5,TRBJ2-3
TGTGCCAGTAAAGAGGCGCAGGGGGCCAACGTCCTGACTTTC,CASKEAQGANVLTF,NA,NA,TRBV19,TRBJ2-6
TGTGCCAGTAGTATCGCCAGCGGGGGTCCTAATCAGCCCCAGCATTTT,CASSIASGGPNQPQHF,NA,NA,TRBV19,TRBJ1-5
TGCGCCAGCAGCCAAGATCGGACTAGCGGGGGTAGCACAGATACGCAGTATTTT,CASSQDRTSGGSTDTQYF,NA,TRBD2,TRBV4-3,TRBJ2-3
TGTGCCAGCAGCTTAGAGGAGAGACCTAACTATGGCTACACCTTC,CASSLEERPNYGYTF,NA,NA,TRBV11-2,TRBJ1-2
TGTGCCAGCAGTTCCACCCCAGGCCAGCTTGATTCACCCCTCCACTTT,CASSSTPGQLDSPLHF,NA,NA,TRBV28,TRBJ1-6
TGTGCCAGCAGCGCCGGGGGAGGCTGGGGTGAAAAACTGTTTTTT,CASSAGGGWGEKLFF,NA,NA,TRBV27,TRBJ1-4
TGTGCCAGCAGTACCCCACAGGGGTTAAATAGCAATCAGCCCCAGCATTTT,CASSTPQGLNSNQPQHF,NA,TRBD1,TRBV6-2/TRBV6-3,TRBJ1-5
TGTGCCAGCAGCTTAGGACAGGGTTTCAATCAGCCCCAGCATTTT,CASSLGQGFNQPQHF,once,TRBD1,TRBV7-2,TRBJ1-5
TGTGCCAGCAGCTTAAACCCCGGGACCGCAAGGGACGAGCAGTACTTC,CASSLNPGTARDEQYF,NA,NA,TRBV7-3,TRBJ2-7
TGTGCCTGGAGTAGGGGGGCGAGCTACGAGCAGTACTTC,CAWSRGASYEQYF,NA,NA,TRBV30,TRBJ2-7
TGTGCCAGCAGGCCCTCACCGGGACAGGGAGTCTATTCACCCCTCCACTTT,CASRPSPGQGVYSPLHF,NA,TRBD1,TRBV7-6,TRBJ1-6
TGTGCCAGCAGTATCATCCTAGCGGGGCCCAGAGAGCAGTACTTC,CASSIILAGPREQYF,NA,TRBD2,TRBV5-8,TRBJ2-7
TGTGCCAGCAGCTTACTAGCGGGGGATCCCGAGACCCAGTACTTC,CASSLLAGDPETQYF,NA,TRBD2,TRBV11-2,TRBJ2-5
TGTGCCTGGACTAGGACAGAGAACACCGGGGAGCTGTTTTTT,CAWTRTENTGELFF,NA,NA,TRBV30,TRBJ2-2
TGTGCCAGCAGCTTAGCGCCACGGGGGGCAGGCACCGGGGAGCTGTTTTTT,CASSLAPRGAGTGELFF,NA,NA,TRBV7-8,TRBJ2-2
TGTGCCAGCAGTTTACGGACAGATGAAGCTTTCTTT,CASSLRTDEAFF,NA,NA,TRBV12-3/TRBV12-4,TRBJ1-1
TGCGCCAGCAGCCAACCAGGAGCCTACGAGCAGTACTTC,CASSQPGAYEQYF,NA,NA,TRBV4-1,TRBJ2-7